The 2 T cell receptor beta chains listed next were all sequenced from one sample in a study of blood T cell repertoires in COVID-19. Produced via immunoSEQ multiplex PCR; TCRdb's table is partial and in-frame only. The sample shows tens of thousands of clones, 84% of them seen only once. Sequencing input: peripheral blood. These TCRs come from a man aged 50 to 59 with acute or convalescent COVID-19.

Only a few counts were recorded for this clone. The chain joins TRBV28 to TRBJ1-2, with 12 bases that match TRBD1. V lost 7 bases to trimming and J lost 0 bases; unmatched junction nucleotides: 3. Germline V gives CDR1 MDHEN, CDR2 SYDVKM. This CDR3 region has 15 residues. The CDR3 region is CASKGQGAANYGYTF. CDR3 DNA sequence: TGTGCCAGCAAGGGACAGGGGGCGGCTAACTATGGCTACACCTTC.

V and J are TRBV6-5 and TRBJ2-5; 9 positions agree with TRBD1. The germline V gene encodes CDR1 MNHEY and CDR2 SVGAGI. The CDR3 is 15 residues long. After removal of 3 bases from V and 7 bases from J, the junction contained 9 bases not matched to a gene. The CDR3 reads CASSYDSGTGMTQYF. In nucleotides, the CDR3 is TGTGCCAGCAGTTATGACTCCGGGACAGGGATGACCCAGTACTTC.